The clone carrying this T cell receptor (beta chain) is labeled as medium-sized. The sample originates from a study of T cells after yellow fever vaccination. Study observations and caveats: Most clones from primary vaccination were detected again post-booster (approximately 97% CD4, roughly 91% CD8). Researchers noted that a small share of clonotypes showed up in both CD4 and CD8 compartments. Within FACS-sorted repertoires, abundant clonotypes contaminating from the bulk population could be present.

The CDR3 covers 15 residues. Germline-derived CDR1 and CDR2 are SGHRS and YFSETQ. Trimming left V 5 bases short and J 0 bases short, with 14 bases between. TCR cDNA was made by 5'RACE template switching, adding a universal primer site and UMIs. In TCRdb, the 5' RACE reads were re-called with MiXCR into one record per CDR3 protein. Of 10,000 to 15,000 distinct CDR3 sequences in the sample, around 5.4% were seen once. Sequenced here: PBMCs, either bulk or a sorted T-cell subset (CD4+, CD8+, memory, or dextramer-sorted; not recorded which), sampled on the day of the yellow fever booster vaccination. This TCR was sampled from a young man who received the YFV17D yellow fever vaccine. The gene calls are TRBV5-1 and TRBJ1-1, with D uncertain. CDR3 loop: CASSSTNVVNTEAFF. The CDR3 bases are TGCGCCAGCAGTTCCACCAATGTGGTGAACACTGAAGCTTTCTTT. Drawing the rest from reference TRBV5-1 and TRBJ1-1, the complete variable domain is KAGVTQTPRYLIKTRGQQVTLSCSPISGHRSVSWYQQTPGQGLQFLFEYFSETQRNKGNFPGRFSGRQFSNSRSEMNVSTLELGDSALYLCASSSTNVVNTEAFFGQGTRLTVV.